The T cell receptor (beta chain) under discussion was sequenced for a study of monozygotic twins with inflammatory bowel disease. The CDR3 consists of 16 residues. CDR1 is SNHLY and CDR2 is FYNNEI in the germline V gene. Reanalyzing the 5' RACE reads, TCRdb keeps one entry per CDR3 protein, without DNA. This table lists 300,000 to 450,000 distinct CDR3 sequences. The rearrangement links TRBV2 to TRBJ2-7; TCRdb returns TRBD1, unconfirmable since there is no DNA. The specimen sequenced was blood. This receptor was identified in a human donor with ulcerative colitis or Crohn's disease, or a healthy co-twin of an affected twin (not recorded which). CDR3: CASSRGTGLEPYEQYF.